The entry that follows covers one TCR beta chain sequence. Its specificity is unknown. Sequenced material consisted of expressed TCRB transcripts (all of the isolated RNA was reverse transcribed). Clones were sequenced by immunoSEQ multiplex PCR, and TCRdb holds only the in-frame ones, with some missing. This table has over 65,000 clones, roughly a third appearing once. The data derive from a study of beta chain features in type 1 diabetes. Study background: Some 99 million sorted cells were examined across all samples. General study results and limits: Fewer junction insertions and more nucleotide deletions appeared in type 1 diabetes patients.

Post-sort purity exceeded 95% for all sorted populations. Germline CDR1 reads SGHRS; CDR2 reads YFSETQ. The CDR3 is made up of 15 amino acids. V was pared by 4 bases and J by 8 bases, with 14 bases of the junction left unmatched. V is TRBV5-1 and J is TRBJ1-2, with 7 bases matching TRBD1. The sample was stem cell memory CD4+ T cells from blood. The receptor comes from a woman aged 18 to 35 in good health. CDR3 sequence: CASSPAGTEFEGYTF. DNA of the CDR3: TGCGCCAGCAGCCCCGCCGGGACAGAATTTGAAGGCTACACCTTC.